The 25 T cell receptor beta chains reported below all come from one sample, sequenced in a study of PD-1 blockade in classical Hodgkin lymphoma. Assay used: immunoSEQ multiplex PCR; TCRdb lists only in-frame clones, some missing. The table shows over 35,000 clones, with roughly 86% occurring only once. Brentuximab vedotin exposure varied among the patients, all of whom had relapsed after autologous stem cell transplantation. This specimen was peripheral blood mononuclear cells (PBMCs), taken before the second cycle of nivolumab. These receptors all come from a human donor with classical Hodgkin lymphoma.

This chain links TRBV2 with TRBJ2-5; 10 positions match TRBD1. This CDR3 has 14 residues. V was pared by 8 bases and J by 6 bases, with 9 bases of the junction left unmatched. Germline V lookup: CDR1 SNHLY, CDR2 FYNNEI. CDR3 bases: TGTGCCAGCCGGGGGGACAGGGGACGGCAGACCCAGTACTTC. It encodes CASRGDRGRQTQYF.

The chain joins TRBV21-1 to TRBJ1-1. TRBV21-1 is a pseudogene. The CDR3 sequence is 14 residues long. The CDR3, as DNA: TGTGCCGGCAAATGCCCCCCCATGAACACTGAAGCTTTCTTT. Amino acids: CAGKCPPMNTEAFF.

The rearrangement links TRBV28 to TRBJ2-7; maybe TRBD1 (6 bases). This CDR3 has 13 amino acids. Trimming removed 3 bases from V and 7 bases from J, with 13 bases in between. The germline gives CDR1 MDHEN, CDR2 SYDVKM. Here the CDR3 reads CASSLWGRGEQYF. The CDR3 region has the DNA TGTGCCAGCAGTTTGTGGGGGCGAGGAGAGCAGTACTTC. Filled out from reference TRBV28 and TRBJ2-7, the complete variable domain reads DVKVTQSSRYLVKRTGEKVFLECVQDMDHENMFWYRQDPGLGLRLIYFSYDVKMKEKGDIPEGYSVSREKKERFSLILESASTNQTSMYLCASSLWGRGEQYFGPGTRLTVT.

The chain links TRBV4-1 to TRBJ1-4; D might be TRBD1 (6 bases). The germline V and J ends were trimmed by 4 bases and 6 bases, with 18 bases remaining between them. CDR1 is MGHRA and CDR2 is YSYEKL in the germline V gene. CDR3 length: 16 amino acids. Here the CDR3 reads CASSLPRGDTDEKLFF. DNA of the CDR3: TGCGCCAGCAGCCTCCCTCGCGGGGACACAGATGAAAAACTGTTTTTT.

V and J are TRBV5-1 and TRBJ2-6; D not certain. CDR1 and CDR2 (germline): SGHRS, YFSETQ. This CDR3 spans 12 amino acids. Trimming stripped 4 bases from V and 2 bases from J, with 1 base between. The CDR3 reads CASSPGANVLTF. In DNA form, the CDR3 reads TGCGCCAGCAGCCCTGGGGCCAACGTCCTGACTTTC.

This clone appeared a single time. The chain recombines TRBV7-8 with TRBJ2-5; D tentatively reads TRBD1 or TRBD2 (6 bases each). There are 14 residues in the CDR3. Germline CDR1 SGHVS, CDR2 FQNEAQ. The V and J ends lost 4 bases and 5 bases respectively, with 14 bases between them. In DNA, the CDR3 is TGTGCCAGCAGCTCTGCGGGACACTCCGAGACCCAGTACTTC. Translating gives CASSSAGHSETQYF.

The chain uses TRBV5-1 and TRBJ1-2; a weak D match, TRBD1 (5 bases). Germline V CDR1 and CDR2: SGHRS, YFSETQ. The CDR3 is 14 amino acids. V gave up 1 base and J gave up 4 bases, with 11 bases separating them. CDR3 coding DNA: TGCGCCAGCAGCTTGAGGGGAGAATCCTATGGCTACACCTTC. It yields the protein CASSLRGESYGYTF.

The chain employs TRBV6-5 and TRBJ2-7, with 9 nucleotides matching TRBD1. Germline-derived CDR1 and CDR2 are MNHEY and SVGAGI. V was pared by 4 bases and J by 0 bases, with 4 bases of the junction left unmatched. This CDR3 is built from 15 residues. The CDR3: CASSSGTGSSYEQYF. The DNA of the CDR3 is TGTGCCAGCAGTTCTGGGACAGGGAGCTCCTACGAGCAGTACTTC.

A few counts support this clone. The J gene is TRBJ2-3, the V gene TRBV11-2; no firm D call. Per germline, CDR1 SGHAT and CDR2 FQNNGV. The CDR3 contains 11 residues. V shed 1 base and J shed 8 bases, with 4 bases lying between them. CDR3 residues: CASSLGRTQYF. DNA for the CDR3: TGTGCCAGCAGCTTAGGGCGTACGCAGTATTTT. Supplemented by reference TRBV11-2 and TRBJ2-3, the full variable domain reads EAGVAQSPRYKIIEKRQSVAFWCNPISGHATLYWYQQILGQGPKLLIQFQNNGVVDDSQLPKDRFSAERLKGVDSTLKIQPAKLEDSAVYLCASSLGRTQYFGPGTRLTVL.

The chain has TRBV4-1 and TRBJ1-4; a possible D gene is TRBD1 (6 bases). This CDR3 is 15 amino acids long. V was trimmed by 3 bases and J by 4 bases, leaving 12 bases between them. Germline assignment: CDR1 MGHRA and CDR2 YSYEKL. The CDR3 region has the DNA TGCGCCAGCAGCCACTTCCGGGACAATAATGAAAAACTGTTTTTT. Protein sequence: CASSHFRDNNEKLFF.

The chain is built from TRBV19 and TRBJ2-7, with D tentatively TRBD1 (7 bases). The CDR3 is 14 residues long. Germline lookup yields CDR1 LNHDA and CDR2 SQIVND (reference sequence). Trimming cost V 5 bases and J 4 bases, with 15 bases left between them. CDR3 region: CASSANRGGYEQYF. In DNA form, the CDR3 reads TGTGCCAGTAGTGCCAACAGGGGAGGTTACGAGCAGTACTTC.

The chain links TRBV5-1 to TRBJ2-3; 10 positions agree with TRBD2. CDR1 is SGHRS, CDR2 YFSETQ, per germline. The CDR3 contains 17 residues. The ends lost 1 base at V and 1 base at J; junction bases unmatched: 6. The CDR3 DNA is TGCGCCAGCAGCTTGCGATCCGGGACTAGCGGCACAGATACGCAGTATTTT. Translated: CASSLRSGTSGTDTQYF.

This chain joins TRBV4-3 and TRBJ2-7; D may match TRBD1 or TRBD2 (6 bases each). V was pared by 6 bases and J by 3 bases, with 27 bases between. CDR3 length: 18 amino acids. The germline V gene has CDR1 LGHNA and CDR2 YSLEER. This CDR3 reads CASSPPELAGTKIYEQYF. CDR3 nucleotides: TGCGCCAGCAGTCCACCCGAACTAGCCGGGACAAAGATCTACGAGCAGTACTTC.

The chain joins TRBV29-1 to TRBJ1-1; 11 positions agree with TRBD1. This CDR3 contains 11 residues. Per germline, CDR1 SQVTM and CDR2 ANQGSEA. Losses at the gene ends were 7 bases for V and 12 bases for J; bases not matched to a gene: 7. In DNA form, the CDR3 reads TGCAGCGCCCGGACAGGGGGCAAACCTTTCTTT. Protein product: CSARTGGKPFF.

This chain links TRBV19 with TRBJ2-5, with D tentatively TRBD2 (6 bases). Trimming pared 10 bases from V and 5 bases from J, leaving 23 bases between. In germline, CDR1 is LNHDA, CDR2 SQIVND (reference sequence). The CDR3 totals 15 residues. The CDR3, as DNA: TGTGCCACATCAAATCCCAGCTTTGGGGGGGAGACCCAGTACTTC. It encodes CATSNPSFGGETQYF.

This clone has only one observation. V usage is TRBV27 and J usage is TRBJ2-5; D tentatively reads TRBD1 or TRBD2 (5 bases each). Trimming removed 6 bases at V and 5 bases at J, with 16 bases between. Germline assignment: CDR1 MNHEY and CDR2 SMNVEV (reference sequence). CDR3 size: 14 residues. This chain's CDR3 is CASSPSQGRETQYF. In DNA, the CDR3 is TGTGCCAGCAGCCCCAGTCAGGGACGGGAGACCCAGTACTTC.

V usage is TRBV6-1 and J usage is TRBJ1-2, with D unresolved. The CDR3 is made up of 17 amino acids. Germline V lookup: CDR1 MNHNS, CDR2 SASEGT. Trimming shortened V by 3 bases and J by 3 bases, and 20 bases separated the two germline ends. CDR3 nucleotides: TGTGCCAGCAGTGACCCTAGGGTTTCAGCCTCATACTATGGCTACACCTTC. It yields the protein CASSDPRVSASYYGYTF.

The chain couples TRBV10-3 to TRBJ1-3; D is possibly TRBD1 (5 bases). Germline-derived CDR1 and CDR2 are ENHRY and SYGVKD. V lost 10 bases and J 4 bases, leaving 14 bases between the germline ends. The length of the CDR3 is 13 residues. The CDR3 DNA reads TGTGCCACCGACATGGGGGACGGAAACACCATATATTTT. It specifies CATDMGDGNTIYF.

This chain joins TRBV15 and TRBJ1-5, with D perhaps matching TRBD1 (5 bases). CDR3 length equals 15 residues. Trimming stripped 3 bases from V and 2 bases from J, with 11 bases between. Germline V CDR1 and CDR2: LNHNV, YYDKDF (reference sequence). The CDR3 DNA is TGTGCCACCAGCAGGGGACCCCAAGGCAATCAGCCCCAGCATTTT. Residues: CATSRGPQGNQPQHF.

The chain has TRBV5-5 and TRBJ2-7, with D perhaps matching TRBD1 (5 bases). There are 15 residues in the CDR3. V dropped 1 base and J dropped 0 bases, with 11 bases sitting between them. The germline V gene encodes CDR1 SGHKS and CDR2 YYEKEE (reference sequence). The CDR3 DNA sequence: TGTGCCAGCAGCTTGTCCTTCCAGGGCTCCTACGAGCAGTACTTC. Translation gives CASSLSFQGSYEQYF.

DNA for the CDR3: TGTGCCAGTAGTATGACGGGGACAGGCAATGAGCAGTTCTTC. It translates to CASSMTGTGNEQFF. The chain has TRBV19 and TRBJ2-1; 8 bases align to TRBD1. The germline V gene has CDR1 LNHDA and CDR2 SQIVND (reference sequence). This CDR3 is 14 amino acids long. V lost 3 bases to trimming and J lost 6 bases; unmatched junction nucleotides: 4.

The chain carries TRBV6-6 and TRBJ1-1; 8 positions match TRBD1. The CDR3 totals 14 residues. V gave up 4 bases and J gave up 0 bases; unmatched junction bases: 1. Germline V gives CDR1 MNHNY, CDR2 SVGAGI (reference sequence). CDR3 sequence (DNA): TGTGCCAGCAGTTGGACAGGGCTGAACACTGAAGCTTTCTTT. This translates into CASSWTGLNTEAFF.

The chain combines TRBV15 with TRBJ1-1; D not certain. Looked up from germline, CDR1 is LNHNV and CDR2 is YYDKDF (reference sequence). The ends were cut back, 2 bases at V and 6 bases at J, with 7 bases in the middle. There are 12 residues in the CDR3. CDR3 amino acids: CATSRTRAEAFF. The CDR3 DNA reads as TGTGCCACCAGCAGAACTCGGGCTGAAGCTTTCTTT.

The chain joins TRBV7-8 to TRBJ1-4, with TRBD1 matching over 7 bases. CDR1 and CDR2 from the germline V gene are SGHVS and FQNEAQ. The CDR3 length is 14 residues. Trimming removed 4 bases from V and 7 bases from J; junction bases left unmatched: 6. Here the CDR3 DNA reads TGTGCCAGCAGCTCGACAGGGCCCTTTGAAAAACTGTTTTTT. It yields the protein CASSSTGPFEKLFF.

The V call is TRBV19, the J call TRBJ2-5, with TRBD1 as a possible D gene (6 bases). The V and J ends lost 6 bases and 4 bases respectively, with 15 bases between them. The CDR3 runs 14 residues. CDR1 is LNHDA, CDR2 SQIVND, per germline (reference sequence). The CDR3 here is CASRFQGTSETQYF. In DNA form, the CDR3 reads TGTGCCAGTAGGTTCCAGGGGACGTCAGAGACCCAGTACTTC.